This T cell receptor beta chain was identified in a study of control samples from healthy donors and cancer patients. Produced via immunoSEQ multiplex PCR; TCRdb's table is partial and in-frame only. The sample contains around 94,000 clones, more than 85% of which appear only once. This CDR3 comprises 15 residues. Per germline, CDR1 SGHNT and CDR2 YYREEE (reference sequence). The ends lost 4 bases at V and 3 bases at J; junction bases unmatched: 7. This clonotype was sampled from a woman in her thirties in good health. The sequenced material came from blood. The J gene is TRBJ2-7, the V gene TRBV5-4; 10 positions match TRBD1. CDR3 DNA sequence: TGTGCCAGCAGCATCGACAGGGGGCTAGGCTACGAGCAGTACTTC. This translates into CASSIDRGLGYEQYF.